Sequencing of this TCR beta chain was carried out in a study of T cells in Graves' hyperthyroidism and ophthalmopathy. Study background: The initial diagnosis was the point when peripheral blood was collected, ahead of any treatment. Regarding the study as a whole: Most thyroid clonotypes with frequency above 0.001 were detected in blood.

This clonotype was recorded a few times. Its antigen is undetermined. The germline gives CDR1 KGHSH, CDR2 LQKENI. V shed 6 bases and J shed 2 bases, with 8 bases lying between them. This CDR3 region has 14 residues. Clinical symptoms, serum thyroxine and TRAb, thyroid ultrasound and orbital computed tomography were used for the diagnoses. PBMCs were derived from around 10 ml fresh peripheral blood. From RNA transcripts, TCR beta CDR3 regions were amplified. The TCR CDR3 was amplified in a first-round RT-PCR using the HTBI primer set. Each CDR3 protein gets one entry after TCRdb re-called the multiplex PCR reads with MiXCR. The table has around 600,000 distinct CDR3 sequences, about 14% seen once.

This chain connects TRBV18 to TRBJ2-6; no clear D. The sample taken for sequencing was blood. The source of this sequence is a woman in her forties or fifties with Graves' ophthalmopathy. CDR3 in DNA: TGTGCCAGCTCCTCCAACGCTGGGGCCAACGTCCTGACTTTC. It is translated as CASSSNAGANVLTF.